Following are 27 T cell receptor beta chains from one sample sequenced in a study of cytomegalovirus exposure and HLA in healthy donors. Researchers ran the PCR with 60 Vbeta and 13 Jbeta primers. Generated by immunoSEQ multiplex PCR, the TCRdb table keeps only in-frame clones and is missing some. The sample has approximately 200,000 clones; roughly four fifths are singletons. Sequenced: PBMCs. These receptor sequences come from a woman aged 18 to 35 in good health and CMV-seropositive.

Only a few counts were recorded for this clone. J is TRBJ2-5 and V is TRBV28, with 7 nucleotides matching TRBD2. The germline CDR1 and CDR2 sequences are MDHEN and SYDVKM. Losses at the gene ends were 6 bases for V and 7 bases for J; bases not matched to a gene: 8. The CDR3 contains 13 residues. The CDR3 loop is CASRAGGEGTQYF. DNA of the CDR3: TGTGCCAGCAGGGCCGGTGGGGAGGGGACCCAGTACTTC.

This clone is a singleton in its sample. Other DNA sequences in the sample encode the same CDR3. The rearrangement joins TRBV28 to TRBJ1-5, with D possibly TRBD1 on 6 matching bases. The CDR3 sequence is 14 residues long. V dropped 6 bases and J dropped 1 base, with 10 bases sitting between them. Germline V gives CDR1 MDHEN, CDR2 SYDVKM. CDR3 DNA: TGTGCCAGCAGCCGTACAGGGAGCAATCAGCCCCAGCATTTT. Protein product: CASSRTGSNQPQHF.

Notes on this clone: A far larger clone differs by one base, so this is likely a read error. Other DNA sequences within the sample encode an identical CDR3. The chain recombines TRBV4-1 with TRBJ1-1; D is possibly TRBD1 (5 bases). In germline, CDR1 is MGHRA, CDR2 YSYEKL. The CDR3 consists of 14 residues. The CDR3 DNA sequence: TGCGCCAGCAGCCCGACAGCTCTGAACACTGAAGCTTTCTTC. Translated: CASSPTALNTEAFF.

The chain links TRBV27 to TRBJ1-1; the D gene is possibly TRBD1 (5 bases). Germline V CDR1 and CDR2: MNHEY, SMNVEV (reference sequence). V was cut by 0 bases and J by 7 bases, with 24 bases left in between. The CDR3 is 18 residues long. CDR3 DNA sequence: TGTGCCAGCAGTTTATCGGCAGGGCAGATATTGGAAGGCAATGAAGCTTTCTTT. This gives the protein CASSLSAGQILEGNEAFF.

This clone occurred once. The chain couples TRBV28 to TRBJ1-3; D call uncertain. The CDR3 covers 16 residues. Trimming took 6 bases from V and 0 from J, leaving 15 bases between them. CDR1 and CDR2 (germline): MDHEN, SYDVKM. CDR3 amino acids: CASSPLGRGSGNTIYF. CDR3 DNA sequence: TGTGCCAGCAGCCCTCTCGGACGGGGCTCTGGAAACACCATATATTTT.

The chain links TRBV11-2 to TRBJ2-7, with 11 bases identical to TRBD1. Germline V gives CDR1 SGHAT, CDR2 FQNNGV. The CDR3 spans 14 residues. J lost 4 bases, V lost 6 bases, and 5 bases had no gene match. The DNA for the CDR3 is TGTGCCAGCAGTACCGGGACAGGGGGTTACGAGCAGTACGTC. Its translation: CASSTGTGGYEQYV.

The chain has TRBV6-6 and TRBJ1-6, with 7 bases fitting TRBD1. V lost 8 bases and J lost 3; bases outside the gene matches: 4. CDR1 MNHNY and CDR2 SVGAGI come from the germline V gene (reference sequence). This CDR3 has 14 amino acids. The DNA of the CDR3 is TGTGCCAGCTCGGGACAGCTCTATAATTCACCCCTCCACTTT. Translating gives CASSGQLYNSPLHF.

There are a few counts of this clone. This rearrangement joins TRBV27 to TRBJ2-3, with TRBD2 matching 7 bases. Germline CDR1 and CDR2: MNHEY and SMNVEV (reference sequence). With 5 bases clipped from V and 3 bases from J, the junction kept 14 bases outside the gene matches. CDR3 length: 17 residues. The CDR3 region has the DNA TGTGCCAGCAGTCCCCCCCTGTGGGGGGGAGGAACAGATACGCAGTATTTT. This codes for CASSPPLWGGGTDTQYF.

The CDR3 sequence is CASSQGLFEQYF. DNA for the CDR3: TGTGCCAGCAGCCAGGGGCTCTTCGAGCAGTACTTC. The chain recombines TRBV5-6 with TRBJ2-7; the D gene is possibly TRBD1 (6 bases). CDR1 and CDR2 from the germline V gene are SGHDT and YYEEEE. V was cut by 4 bases and J by 6 bases, with 11 bases left in between. This CDR3 comprises 12 residues.

The chain has TRBV30 and TRBJ2-3; D possibly corresponds to TRBD1 (7 bases). The CDR3 is 15 amino acids. The germline V gene encodes CDR1 GTSNPN and CDR2 SVGIG (reference sequence). Deletions cut 0 bases from V and 0 bases from J, with 10 bases between. CDR3: CAWSVAGGSTDTQYF. CDR3 DNA: TGTGCCTGGAGTGTTGCAGGGGGGAGCACAGATACGCAGTATTTT.

This sequence joins TRBV10-1 and TRBJ2-7; 7 bases agree with TRBD1. Germline CDR1 reads WNHNN; CDR2 reads SYGVQD (reference sequence). The CDR3 is 11 residues long. V lost 8 bases, J lost 7 bases, and 5 bases stayed unmatched. CDR3 in amino acids: CASGRQGEQYF. The CDR3 coding sequence is TGCGCCAGCGGCAGACAGGGTGAGCAGTACTTC.

The table lists this clone with a few counts. This chain connects TRBV5-1 to TRBJ2-2, with a possible D match to TRBD1 (6 bases). This CDR3 is 16 amino acids long. Germline V gene lookup returns CDR1 SGHRS and CDR2 YFSETQ. V shed 4 bases and J shed 2 bases, with 15 bases lying between them. CDR3 DNA: TGCGCCAGCAGCCCACAGGGTCCTTTAAACACCGGGGAGCTGTTTTTT. Its translation: CASSPQGPLNTGELFF.

The chain carries TRBV7-9 and TRBJ2-2; 8 positions agree with TRBD1. Looked up from germline, CDR1 is SEHNR and CDR2 is FQNEAQ (reference sequence). Trimming cost V 3 bases and J 2 bases; bases outside gene matches: 5. This CDR3 is built from 16 residues. The CDR3 here is CASSFLTGGNTGELFF. As DNA, the CDR3 is TGTGCCAGCAGCTTCTTAACAGGGGGAAACACCGGGGAGCTGTTTTTT.

The V call is TRBV6-1, the J call TRBJ2-5, with 10 bases fitting TRBD1. Near its end, the DNA agrees better with TRBJ2-7, so the J call may be wrong. Germline V gene lookup returns CDR1 MNHNS and CDR2 SASEGT. The CDR3 runs to 14 residues. The CDR3 loop is CASRVTGGADEQYF. CDR3 DNA sequence: TGTGCCAGCAGGGTGACAGGGGGCGCGGACGAGCAGTACTTC.

This chain connects TRBV15 to TRBJ2-1; 7 bases map to TRBD1. Germline trimming cut 1 base from V and 6 bases from J; bases unmatched to any gene: 3. The CDR3 extends over 14 amino acids. Germline CDR1 reads LNHNV; CDR2 reads YYDKDF (reference sequence). DNA for the CDR3: TGTGCCACCAGCAGAGGGGGACAGATCAATGAGCAGTTCTTC. Its translation is CATSRGGQINEQFF. The full variable domain, with the rest looked up from reference TRBV15 and TRBJ2-1, is DAMVIQNPRYQVTQFGKPVTLSCSQTLNHNVMYWYQQKSSQAPKLLFHYYDKDFNNEADTPDNFQSRRPNTSFCFLDIRSPGLGDTAMYLCATSRGGQINEQFFGPGTRLTVL.

The V and J genes are TRBV11-3 and TRBJ2-1; D not resolved. The CDR3 loop spans 15 amino acids. V was trimmed by 0 bases and J by 9 bases, leaving 15 bases between them. Germline-derived CDR1 and CDR2 are SGHNT and YENEEA. DNA for the CDR3: TGTGCCAGCAGCTTAGATTCCGGATCCACGGGTGAGCAGTTCTTC. Translated, it gives CASSLDSGSTGEQFF.

V gene TRBV11-2 combines with J gene TRBJ2-5; no firm D call. The germline CDR1 and CDR2 sequences are SGHAT and FQNNGV. Trimming removed 5 bases from V and 4 bases from J, with 11 bases in between. CDR3 size: 13 residues. The CDR3 sequence: CASSDTVPETQYF. The CDR3 DNA follows: TGTGCCAGCAGCGACACAGTTCCAGAGACCCAGTACTTC.

The chain joins TRBV2 to TRBJ2-5; 9 bases match TRBD2. Losses at the gene ends were 4 bases for V and 2 bases for J; bases not matched to a gene: 5. Germline-derived CDR1 and CDR2 are SNHLY and FYNNEI. The CDR3 spans 15 residues. The DNA of the CDR3 is TGTGCCAGCAGTGTCCTAGCGGGGTGGCAAGAGACCCAGTACTTC. Encoded protein: CASSVLAGWQETQYF.

The chain joins TRBV1 to TRBJ2-6; TRBD2, as called in the table, went unchecked against the DNA. TRBV1 represents a pseudogene. CDR3 length equals 15 residues. CDR3 in amino acids: CTSSPLASGANVLTF. The CDR3 nucleotides are TGCACCAGCAGCCCCCTAGCTTCTGGGGCCAACGTCCTGACTTTC.

V and J are TRBV6-1 and TRBJ1-6; D is perhaps TRBD1 (6 bases). V lost 10 bases, J lost 7 bases, and 14 bases lay in between. The germline CDR1 and CDR2 sequences are MNHNS and SASEGT. CDR3 length equals 13 residues. The CDR3 nucleotides are TGTGCCACTAAGCCAGGGGTAAATTCACCCCTCCACTTT. Amino acids: CATKPGVNSPLHF.

V and J are TRBV7-2 and TRBJ2-1; 9 nucleotides line up with TRBD2. V was pared by 4 bases and J by 0 bases, with 4 bases of the junction left unmatched. Per germline, CDR1 SGHTA and CDR2 FQGNSA. The CDR3 consists of 16 residues. CDR3 sequence: CASSSRGGDSYNEQFF. Here the CDR3 DNA reads TGTGCCAGCAGCTCGCGGGGGGGCGACTCCTACAATGAGCAGTTCTTC.

This clone occurred once. The chain carries TRBV5-4 and TRBJ2-2, with TRBD1 identical over 7 bases. After removal of 3 bases from V and 2 bases from J, the junction contained 4 bases not matched to a gene. There are 15 residues in the CDR3. Germline lookup yields CDR1 SGHNT and CDR2 YYREEE (reference sequence). CDR3 DNA sequence: TGTGCCAGCAGCTCCGGGACAGCAAACACCGGGGAGCTGTTTTTT. Translation: CASSSGTANTGELFF.

The chain combines TRBV28 with TRBJ1-2, with D possibly being TRBD1 (6 bases). Trimming pared 3 bases from V and 4 bases from J, leaving 9 bases between. Germline values: CDR1 MDHEN, CDR2 SYDVKM. The CDR3 consists of 13 residues. This CDR3 reads CASSFGQFYGYTF. The CDR3 DNA reads TGTGCCAGCAGTTTCGGACAGTTCTATGGCTACACCTTC.

The rearrangement uses TRBV6-6 and TRBJ2-5; maybe TRBD1 (6 bases). From germline, CDR1 is MNHNY and CDR2 SVGAGI (reference sequence). The CDR3 is 13 residues long. Trimming removed 6 bases at V and 2 bases at J, with 10 bases between. The CDR3 sequence: CASRRGGQETQYF. CDR3 DNA: TGTGCCAGCAGGAGAGGGGGACAAGAGACCCAGTACTTC.

This chain joins TRBV25-1 and TRBJ1-5; 8 nucleotides line up with TRBD1. Germline-derived CDR1 and CDR2 are MGHDK and SYGVNS. V lost 1 base to trimming and J lost 5 bases; unmatched junction nucleotides: 10. The CDR3 sequence is 17 residues long. The CDR3 bases are TGTGCCAGCAGTGAATCGTTGCGACAGGGGAGGCATCAGCCCCAGCATTTT. Protein: CASSESLRQGRHQPQHF.

Concerning this clone: The same CDR3 also results from other DNA sequences found in this sample. V and J are TRBV2 and TRBJ1-1; tentative D call: TRBD1 (5 bases). Germline V lookup: CDR1 SNHLY, CDR2 FYNNEI. This CDR3 comprises 11 residues. The V end lost 8 bases, the J end lost 2 bases, and 6 bases lay between the germline ends. CDR3 region: CASDRNTEAFF. DNA for the CDR3: TGTGCCAGCGACAGAAACACTGAAGCTTTCTTT. The whole variable domain, remainder taken from reference TRBV2 and TRBJ1-1, is EPEVTQTPSHQVTQMGQEVILRCVPISNHLYFYWYRQILGQKVEFLVSFYNNEISEKSEIFDDQFSVERPDGSNFTLKIRSTKLEDSAMYFCASDRNTEAFFGQGTRLTVV.

The chain recombines TRBV5-1 with TRBJ1-2; D unresolved. The CDR3 loop spans 17 amino acids. CDR1 is SGHRS and CDR2 is YFSETQ in the germline V gene. The ends were cut back, 0 bases at V and 1 base at J, with 16 bases in the middle. Here the CDR3 reads CASSLAPARLINYGYTF. The DNA for the CDR3 is TGCGCCAGCAGCTTGGCGCCAGCCCGACTGATTAACTATGGCTACACCTTC.